This TCR beta chain comes out of a study of graft-versus-host responses after intestinal transplantation. Study context: All of the recipients had induction that used anti-thymocyte globulin, then tacrolimus and steroids for around 3 years.

Study conclusions and caveats: Peak circulating GvH clone levels were associated with early post-transplant HvG declines. Those patients showing graft-donor T cell macrochimerism displayed high graft-versus-host to host-versus-graft clonal ratios in allografts. Ileal or blood samples showed some GvH clones first, and such clones were also found in recipient marrow.

This CDR3 comprises 13 residues. The V gene lost 4 bases and the J gene lost 9 bases, with 14 bases spanning the gap. Germline V CDR1 and CDR2: ENHRY, SYGVKD. A note on this clone: The antigen is undetermined.

Sequencing was performed with immunoSEQ multiplex PCR; in TCRdb, only in-frame clones are kept and a portion is missing. This sample has 45,000 to 60,000 clones, with approximately 95% found just once. The input for sequencing was unstimulated CD8+ T cells sorted from spleen or lymph node cells, taken before transplant. The source of this sequence is a human donor who was the organ donor for an intestinal transplant. The genes are TRBV10-3 and TRBJ2-3; D call uncertain. CDR3 protein: CAISGPHLETQYF. For the CDR3, the DNA is TGTGCCATCAGTGGCCCCCACTTGGAGACGCAGTATTTT.